A single sample is the source of the 22 T cell receptor beta chains below, sequenced in a study of blood T cell repertoires in COVID-19. Profiling relied on immunoSEQ multiplex PCR, and the TCRdb table lists in-frame clones only, not all of them. The data show more than 120,000 clones, around 82% seen once. The sample comprised PBMCs or T cells enriched from blood (not recorded which). The source is a man over 45 in a cohort exposed to, infected with or recovered from COVID-19 (not recorded which).

The V call is TRBV18, the J call TRBJ1-6, with D possibly matching TRBD1 (5 bases). The CDR3 has 14 amino acids. V was clipped by 4 bases and J by 6 bases, with 10 bases between them. Germline loops: CDR1 KGHSH, CDR2 LQKENI. Here the CDR3 DNA reads TGTGCCAGCTCACTGGCAGGGCTTAATTCACCCCTCCACTTT. Its protein product is CASSLAGLNSPLHF.

The CDR3 sequence: CASGLYNEQFF. The CDR3 DNA sequence: TGTGCCAGCGGACTGTACAATGAGCAGTTCTTC. The chain recombines TRBV27 with TRBJ2-1; D may be TRBD2 (5 bases). From germline, CDR1 is MNHEY and CDR2 SMNVEV (reference sequence). The CDR3 is made up of 11 amino acids. V shed 8 bases and J shed 4 bases, with 6 bases lying between them.

This clone was seen just once. This chain uses TRBV10-1 with TRBJ2-4; D possibly corresponds to TRBD1 (6 bases). V gave up 3 bases and J gave up 0 bases, with 15 bases separating them. The CDR3 loop spans 17 amino acids. The germline CDR1 and CDR2 sequences are WNHNN and SYGVQD (reference sequence). The CDR3 reads CASSEAGLGAAKNIQYF. The CDR3 bases are TGCGCCAGCAGTGAAGCTGGACTGGGGGCAGCCAAAAACATTCAGTACTTC.

Here the CDR3 reads CASSQDWAGGRDTQYF. CDR3 coding DNA: TGCGCCAGCAGCCAAGATTGGGCGGGGGGTAGAGATACGCAGTATTTT. This rearrangement joins TRBV4-3 to TRBJ2-3; 8 positions match TRBD2. Germline values: CDR1 LGHNA, CDR2 YSLEER. J lost 5 bases, V lost 0 bases, and 7 bases had no gene match. The CDR3 contains 16 residues.

The chain recombines TRBV7-2 with TRBJ2-3; 7 bases match TRBD2. Unmatched junction bases numbered 4, after V lost 3 bases and J lost 4 bases. Germline CDR1 is SGHTA and CDR2 is FQGNSA. The CDR3 is 14 residues long. CDR3 sequence (DNA): TGTGCCAGCAGCTTGGCGGGGGTGTCAGATACGCAGTATTTT. Its translation: CASSLAGVSDTQYF.

The rearrangement links TRBV30 to TRBJ2-5; 8 bases agree with TRBD2. The germline CDR1 and CDR2 sequences are GTSNPN and SVGIG (reference sequence). V lost 1 base and J lost 2; bases outside the gene matches: 3. The CDR3 is made up of 14 amino acids. In nucleotides, the CDR3 is TGTGCCTGGAGTGGGATAGCGGGGCAAGAGACCCAGTACTTC. This gives the protein CAWSGIAGQETQYF.

The rearrangement links TRBV5-1 to TRBJ1-4; 9 positions agree with TRBD1. The junction had 2 bases not matched to a gene; V was cut back by 0 bases and J by 5 bases. The CDR3 spans 15 residues. Germline V gene lookup returns CDR1 SGHRS and CDR2 YFSETQ. CDR3 in amino acids: CASSLVGQGNEKLFF. In DNA, the CDR3 is TGCGCCAGCAGCTTGGTCGGACAGGGGAATGAAAAACTGTTTTTT.

J is TRBJ2-3 and V is TRBV28; D gene uncertain. CDR3 length equals 13 residues. Per the germline V gene, CDR1 is MDHEN and CDR2 is SYDVKM. Trimming pared 6 bases from V and 2 bases from J, leaving 9 bases between. The CDR3 region has the DNA TGTGCCAGCAGGACAAGTCTCACAGATACGCAGTATTTT. It is translated as CASRTSLTDTQYF.

The chain joins TRBV27 to TRBJ2-1; 7 bases agree with TRBD1. The CDR3 is 15 residues long. Per the germline V gene, CDR1 is MNHEY and CDR2 is SMNVEV (reference sequence). V dropped 2 bases and J dropped 6; count of bases not matched to a gene: 7. Here the CDR3 reads CASSLEWGQSNEQFF. CDR3 DNA: TGTGCCAGCAGTTTAGAGTGGGGACAGTCCAATGAGCAGTTCTTC.

This rearrangement joins TRBV5-4 to TRBJ2-1, with 8 bases matching TRBD2. Looked up from germline, CDR1 is SGHNT and CDR2 is YYREEE (reference sequence). The CDR3 contains 14 residues. The J segment lost 7 bases and the V segment lost 4 bases, leaving 7 bases of the junction unmatched. The CDR3 reads CASSRTSSGNEQFF. The DNA for the CDR3 is TGTGCCAGCAGCAGGACTAGCTCGGGGAATGAGCAGTTCTTC.

The CDR3 DNA sequence: TGTGCCAGTTCTGGACAGGGAATTGTTTCGATGTTTGGTGAGCAGTTCTTC. It is translated as CASSGQGIVSMFGEQFF. The chain joins TRBV19 to TRBJ2-1, with 8 bases fitting TRBD1. Germline lookup yields CDR1 LNHDA and CDR2 SQIVND (reference sequence). This CDR3 spans 17 amino acids. Unmatched junction bases numbered 21, after V lost 8 bases and J lost 9 bases. The full variable domain, with the rest looked up from reference TRBV19 and TRBJ2-1, is DGGITQSPKYLFRKEGQNVTLSCEQNLNHDAMYWYRQDPGQGLRLIYYSQIVNDFQKGDIAEGYSVSREKKESFPLTVTSAQKNPTAFYLCASSGQGIVSMFGEQFFGPGTRLTVL.

The chain combines TRBV7-8 with TRBJ1-4, with D perhaps TRBD1 (6 bases). Between the trimmed V and J ends, which lost 5 bases and 5 bases, there was a span of 18 bases. This CDR3 has 16 residues. Germline CDR1 reads SGHVS; CDR2 reads FQNEAQ. The CDR3 spells CASSPQYREINEKLFF. The CDR3 nucleotides are TGTGCCAGCAGCCCCCAGTACAGGGAAATAAATGAAAAACTGTTTTTT.

This clone was seen once. The V call is TRBV28, the J call TRBJ2-3; 8 nucleotides agree with TRBD1. The trim removed 2 bases at V and 9 bases at J, leaving 4 bases unmatched. The CDR3 extends over 13 amino acids. CDR1 and CDR2 (germline): MDHEN, SYDVKM. The chain's CDR3 is CASSLDRTGTQYF. DNA for the CDR3: TGTGCCAGCAGTTTAGATCGGACAGGGACGCAGTATTTT.

The chain combines TRBV9 with TRBJ2-1; D might be TRBD2 (5 bases). The CDR3 has 15 residues. The germline V and J ends were trimmed by 3 bases and 5 bases, with 15 bases remaining between them. Germline lookup yields CDR1 SGDLS and CDR2 YYNGEE. CDR3 DNA sequence: TGTGCCAGCAGCGCCGGGCCTGACTATAACAATGAGCAGTTCTTC. Translation gives CASSAGPDYNNEQFF. The whole variable domain, filled in from reference TRBV9 and TRBJ2-1, reads DSGVTQTPKHLITATGQRVTLRCSPRSGDLSVYWYQQSLDQGLQFLIQYYNGEERAKGNILERFSAQQFPDLHSELNLSSLELGDSALYFCASSAGPDYNNEQFFGPGTRLTVL.

This clone has just a few counts. The chain recombines TRBV7-8 with TRBJ1-5, with a weak D call TRBD1 (5 bases). The CDR3 loop spans 14 amino acids. The germline V gene encodes CDR1 SGHVS and CDR2 FQNEAQ. With 5 bases removed from V and 9 bases from J, the gap between germline ends came to 17 bases. CDR3 bases: TGTGCCAGCAGCCTAGTGGGGGGAGTCCGGCCCCAGCATTTT. It yields the protein CASSLVGGVRPQHF.

V and J are TRBV2 and TRBJ2-7; D possibly corresponds to TRBD2 (5 bases). The CDR3 sequence is 14 residues long. Germline V lookup: CDR1 SNHLY, CDR2 FYNNEI. Trimming removed 6 bases from V and 0 bases from J, with 12 bases in between. Written as DNA, the CDR3 is TGTGCCAGCAGAGGACTGCGCAGCTCCTACGAGCAGTACTTC. Translated: CASRGLRSSYEQYF.

The chain combines TRBV10-3 with TRBJ2-3; D perhaps matches TRBD2 (5 bases). This CDR3 contains 12 residues. Trimming removed 10 bases from V and 4 bases from J, with 12 bases in between. The germline gives CDR1 ENHRY, CDR2 SYGVKD. The DNA for the CDR3 is TGTGCCAGCAGCAAGGAGGCAGATACGCAGTATTTT. This codes for CASSKEADTQYF.

The chain uses TRBV9 and TRBJ2-5, with 7 bases lining up with TRBD1. The CDR3 consists of 14 residues. J was trimmed by 5 bases and V by 3 bases; bases with no gene match: 7. Germline CDR1 reads SGDLS; CDR2 reads YYNGEE. Here the CDR3 reads CASSAQPGQETQYF. CDR3 in DNA: TGTGCCAGCAGCGCCCAACCGGGACAGGAGACCCAGTACTTC.

The CDR3 protein is CAISGGGDQPQHF. The CDR3 DNA sequence: TGTGCCATCAGTGGCGGGGGGGATCAGCCCCAGCATTTT. The V call is TRBV10-3, the J call TRBJ1-5, with D possibly being TRBD1 (5 bases). This CDR3 has 13 residues. Trimming shortened V by 4 bases and J by 5 bases, and 9 bases separated the two germline ends. Germline-derived CDR1 and CDR2 are ENHRY and SYGVKD.

This chain connects TRBV29-1 to TRBJ2-7, with 12 bases fitting TRBD2. CDR1 is SQVTM and CDR2 is ANQGSEA in the germline V gene. There are 17 residues in the CDR3. V lost 6 bases, J lost 3 bases, and 15 bases stayed unmatched. CDR3 in DNA: TGCAGCGTCGGCACCCGGTCTAGCGGGAGGGCGGTCTACGAGCAGTACTTC. Residues: CSVGTRSSGRAVYEQYF.

This chain joins TRBV24-1 and TRBJ2-1, with 9 bases that match TRBD1. The J segment lost 0 bases and the V segment lost 7 bases, leaving 9 bases of the junction unmatched. Germline loops: CDR1 KGHDR, CDR2 SFDVKD. The CDR3 has 17 residues. Here the CDR3 DNA reads TGTGCCACCAGCCAAAAACAGGGGGCCATCTCCTACAATGAGCAGTTCTTC. Encoded protein: CATSQKQGAISYNEQFF.

Written as DNA, the CDR3 is TGCGCCAGCAGCAGGTCAGGGGGCGGCTACGAGCAGTACTTC. Its protein is CASSRSGGGYEQYF. The chain carries TRBV5-1 and TRBJ2-7, with TRBD1 identical over 8 bases. The CDR3 runs 14 residues. Germline V gene lookup returns CDR1 SGHRS and CDR2 YFSETQ. V trimming: 4 bases; J trimming: 3 bases; junction bases outside the gene matches: 6. The full variable domain, its missing parts supplied by reference TRBV5-1 and TRBJ2-7, is KAGVTQTPRYLIKTRGQQVTLSCSPISGHRSVSWYQQTPGQGLQFLFEYFSETQRNKGNFPGRFSGRQFSNSRSEMNVSTLELGDSALYLCASSRSGGGYEQYFGPGTRLTVT.